The entry below gives a single T cell receptor (beta chain) sequence along with its context. The data are from a study of blood T cell repertoires in COVID-19. On the study more broadly: Italy, Spain and the United States were the sources of the convalescent and acute COVID-19 samples.

The method was immunoSEQ multiplex PCR; TCRdb's version includes in-frame clones alone and lacks a portion of them. The table includes just under 80,000 clones, approximately 85% detected once. The CDR3 runs to 14 residues. V was pared by 3 bases and J by 7 bases, with 12 bases between. CDR1 and CDR2 (germline): KGHSH, LQKENI. The rearrangement joins TRBV18 to TRBJ1-4; tentatively, D is TRBD1 (5 bases). The receptor was derived from a human donor in a cohort sampled during active COVID-19. Sequencing was performed on peripheral blood. Here the CDR3 reads CASSPLRQGEKLFF. For the CDR3, the DNA is TGTGCCAGCTCACCCCTAAGGCAGGGTGAAAAACTGTTTTTT. The variable domain in full, completed from reference TRBV18 and TRBJ1-4, reads NAGVMQNPRHLVRRRGQEARLRCSPMKGHSHVYWYRQLPEEGLKFMVYLQKENIIDESGMPKERFSAEFPKEGPSILRIQQVVRGDSAAYFCASSPLRQGEKLFFGSGTQLSVL.